This T cell receptor beta chain was obtained from a study of Ad26.COV2.S vaccination and SARS-CoV-2 variants (dated by TCRdb to about 2021). Looking at the study overall: Donors in the vaccine arm were drawn from COV1001, a multicentre, randomized, double-blind, placebo-controlled phase I-IIa trial testing Ad26.COV2.S in healthy adults. Ad26.COV2.S was administered intramuscularly at a dose of 5x10^10 or 1x10^11 viral particles, either as one shot or as two shots given 56 days apart. TCRbeta repertoire sequencing served as the tool for gauging how specific and how broad the SARS-CoV-2-reactive T cell receptors were following Ad26.COV2.S vaccination. A total of 32 samples were included in the TCR-sequenced set, comprising roughly 20 Ad26.COV2.S vaccine recipients, 5 placebo recipients and 8 SARS-CoV-2 convalescent individuals. Trial participants were randomized into five groups of five, in which low-dose or high-dose Ad26.COV2.S was given once or twice, or placebo was given on both occasions. Throughout the experiments and outcome assessment, investigators stayed blinded to trial group allocation. The full study reports these points: Spike-specific TCR breadth was higher in Ad26.COV2.S recipients than in placebo recipients (P = 0.0014). Vaccine and placebo recipients had comparable non-spike TCR breadth, which fits with the vaccine containing only spike. The study was not powered to compare responses between vaccine doses or regimens. After vaccination, spike-specific CD8+ and CD4+ T cell responses were reported to show substantial breadth. According to the authors, total T cell responses may have been underestimated by the TCR breadth and depth analyses.

From cysteine to phenylalanine, the CDR3 is 15 amino acids long. Only CDR3 DNA is held: 45 bases, read in frame from base 1. CDR1 and CDR2 were assigned from the germline V gene (reference sequence) as MNHNY and SVGAGI. A distance of 17 bases separates the germline ends of V and J, which lose 3 bases and 5 bases respectively. The treatment or condition label on this specimen signifies: over 15 received Ad26.COV2.S at low or high dose, single or two shots; about 5 received placebo; per-sample allocation not given. Repertoires of vaccine and placebo recipients were sequenced from samples collected on day 63 after the first injection. Cohort 1b enrolled some 25 adults aged 18-55 years at a single site in Boston, USA, between 29 July and 7 August 2020. Ad26.COV2.S was a replication-incompetent adenovirus type 26 vector expressing a prefusion-stabilized SARS-CoV-2 spike protein from the original Wuhan strain.

Concerning this clone itself: No antigen is known for it. There are no base qualities to consult, and no much larger clone falls within one base.

TCRbeta CDR3 regions were sequenced with the immunoSEQ Assay. After extraction, genomic DNA underwent amplification by bias-controlled multiplex PCR, followed by high-throughput sequencing. Concerning the study's data processing: To quantify the absolute abundance of every unique TCRbeta CDR3 region, sequences were collapsed and filtered. T cell fraction was estimated by normalization of TCRbeta template counts to usable DNA, with usable DNA being measured through amplification of reference genes present in all nucleated cells. Repertoire TCRs were annotated as SARS-CoV-2-specific when V gene, CDR3 amino acid sequence and J gene were exactly matched to a known reactive TCR set. MIRA supplied the reference SARS-CoV-2 TCR set, which was filtered for enrichment in COVID-19-positive ImmuneCODE repertoires so that public or cross-reactive TCRs were removed. Using the MIRA antigens, annotated TCRs were further analysed by specific ORF or by position within an ORF. Breadth was defined as the number of annotated unique rearrangements divided by the total number of unique productive rearrangements, and depth was defined as the summed frequency of the annotated unique rearrangements. Group comparisons of TCR breadth used two-sided Wilcoxon rank-sum tests. TCRdb retrieved this table from immuneACCESS and kept in-frame rearrangements only. Not all clones are present; in checked studies, unresolved V genes account for under half, and no reason is known for the remainder. The V and J calls and clone size are taken from that table; D and trimming were inferred from the DNA. Present in this sample are roughly 390,000 clones, around nine tenths of which were seen just once. Approximately 3.7% of the sample belongs to the ten largest clones.

The sequence was collected from a person aged 18-65 years who received the Ad26.COV2.S COVID-19 vaccine or a placebo. This specimen consisted of peripheral blood, obtained in a trial of Ad26.COV2.S vaccine versus placebo. The V gene is TRBV6-6 and the J gene is TRBJ2-7, with no confidently assigned D gene. Here the CDR3 is given as CASSYDPPFGHEQYF. DNA sequence: TGTGCCAGCAGTTATGATCCTCCCTTCGGCCACGAGCAGTACTTC.